This paragraph reports one T cell receptor (beta chain). Its antigen target is currently unknown. No clone much larger than this one lies a single base away; base qualities are absent. Deletion took 3 bases off V and 8 bases off J, with a span of 17 bases between the germline ends. Sequences SGHDT (CDR1) and YYEEEE (CDR2) are obtained from the germline V gene. From the cysteine up to the phenylalanine, the CDR3 has a length of 14 residues. Only the CDR3 region is kept as DNA, spanning 42 bases read in frame from base 1. TCR CDR3 regions were amplified from genomic DNA by multiplex PCR using the deep immunoSEQ assay. Extracted genomic DNA from each cell subset was spread evenly across all wells of several immunoSEQ 96-well plates, with each plate serving as a replicate. For sorted subsets, about 200 ng genomic DNA, equal to 25,000 to 35,000 T cell genomes, was loaded into each replicate PCR. The purified libraries were quantified using a Qubit 3.0 fluorometer, sized with a Bioanalyzer 2100, and then quantified again using the KAPA Library Quantification kit. Every immunoSEQ 96-well plate was sequenced on a separate single-read 150-cycle Illumina NextSeq 550 flow cell. Under the source paper's analysis protocol: Because only junctional sequences without quality scores were contained in the immunoSEQ output, filtering matching that applied to full-length reads could not be performed. Sequences were annotated with PyIR, a Python wrapper for IgBLAST v1.9, using IMGT germline references to assign V/J genes and CDR3. Any read was removed if the V/J assignment was weak (E-value above 1e-6), the CDR3 was missing, or the read contained stop codons, out-of-frame junctions, or ambiguous translated residues. A V3J clonotype was defined by an identical inferred V gene, J gene, and CDR3 amino acid sequence. Percentage overlap between repertoires was calculated by dividing the number of shared unique clonotypes by the size of the smaller repertoire. RTK rarefaction, the Chao1 estimator, and Recon v2.1 estimates of unobserved clonotypes were used to assess repertoire richness. For all TCRbeta clonotypes obtained by the gDNA method from a few donors, generation probabilities were computed with OLGA. TCRdb obtained this table from immuneACCESS and retained in-frame rearrangements with V and J assigned. These tables miss some clones; where compared with another copy, unresolved V genes account for less than half of the shortfall, and the remainder is unexplained. The V and J calls and clone size come from that table; D and trimming were worked out from the DNA. The sample records about 1.1 million clones, 75% to 80% of which are singletons. In total, the top ten clones hold roughly 0.61% of the sample.

The sample originates from a study of shared clonotypes between healthy human individuals (dated by TCRdb to 2019 to 2021). In the study overall: The cohort comprised a couple of women and a few men aged 18 to 49 years. The study deeply sequenced blood TCR repertoires of about 5 healthy adults to estimate repertoire size and the extent of clonotype sharing between individuals. For each donor, CD4 naive and CD4 memory were each run on three plates, CD8 naive on two plates, and CD8 memory on one plate. To increase sequencing depth and limit assay-specific biases, TCR repertoire library preparation and sequencing were carried out by different laboratories using diverse techniques. Per donor, leukapheresis produced somewhere between about 0.9 and 10 billion PBMCs.

Overall study outcomes, separate from this receptor: Higher generation probabilities were observed for clonotypes shared by all four sorted-subset donors than for non-shared clonotypes. Naive subsets generally had larger estimated clonotype richness than memory subsets did. Based on pairwise subsampling, the degree of clonotype sharing among donors was expected to be affected by sequencing depth. Sampling was restricted to blood, and TCR repertoires in tissue are likely to differ from TCR repertoires in blood. Because the study included only a small number of donors, the genetic and exposure-history diversity represented was limited. When four donors were compared, the shared fraction of clonotypes was about 5.4% for naive CD4, less than 4% for naive CD8, 2% to 2.5% for memory CD4, and about 0.36% for memory CD8. Incomplete sequencing was indicated by rarefaction of sorted-subset datasets, despite the large sequencing depth.

The donors were healthy, HIV-negative adults who had no recently reported acute infections or vaccinations. Every donor was a Caucasian adult living in Nashville, Tennessee, USA. Magnetic negative selection was used to enrich CD4+ T cells, after which naive cells were positively selected on CD45RA and the negative fraction became the memory subset. After blood collection by leukapheresis, PBMCs were isolated using Ficoll-Histopaque density gradient centrifugation and then cryopreserved in the vapor phase of liquid nitrogen. Analytical flow cytometry was used to check the purity and quantity of every magnetically sorted T cell population. Genomic DNA was isolated from every sorted fraction and measured by UV absorbance on a Nanodrop 2000c.

The specimen sequenced was memory CD4+ T cells from PBMCs. Taken with the paper, the label for cell subset or site translates to: CD45RA-negative fraction. The chain uses TRBV5-6 and TRBJ1-2; the best D guess is TRBD1, with 5 bases matching. This clonotype originated in a man younger than 35 in good health. Some clones in this sample may be carry-over from other donors' samples. The DNA is TGTGCCAGCAGCTCAAGCCTGAGGGGCTGGGGCTACACCTTC. The encoded protein is CASSSSLRGWGYTF.